Following are 32 T cell receptor beta chains from one sample sequenced in a study of patients and donors after allogeneic stem cell transplantation. Using its own MiXCR run on the RT-PCR reads, TCRdb lists one record per CDR3 protein. The sample lists 800,000 to 1,000,000 distinct CDR3 sequences, more than 15% occurring once. The sequencing sample was made of blood, either unsorted or a sorted T cell fraction (not recorded which). The receptors were gathered from a human donor who was either an allogeneic HSCT recipient or a stem cell or donor lymphocyte infusion donor (not recorded which). It is not recorded whose cells these are; they may come from a transplant donor.

This clonotype was detected a few times. The chain couples TRBV2 to TRBJ2-2; D remains unclear. This CDR3 region has 14 residues. In germline, CDR1 is SNHLY, CDR2 FYNNEI. V lost 4 bases and J lost 7, with 13 bases in between. Here the CDR3 reads CASSVLLRSGELFF. CDR3 bases: TGTGCCAGCAGTGTGCTATTGAGAAGCGGGGAGCTGTTTTTT.

This clonotype has just a few counts. The gene calls are TRBV18 and TRBJ1-1, with TRBD1 matching 7 bases. Germline assignment: CDR1 KGHSH and CDR2 LQKENI. The CDR3 totals 16 residues. With V trimmed by 2 bases and J by 1 base, 7 bases remained unmatched. The CDR3 region is CASSPTGQLKNTEAFF. The CDR3 DNA follows: TGTGCCAGCTCACCAACGGGACAGCTTAAGAACACTGAAGCTTTCTTT. Supplemented by reference TRBV18 and TRBJ1-1, the full variable domain reads NAGVMQNPRHLVRRRGQEARLRCSPMKGHSHVYWYRQLPEEGLKFMVYLQKENIIDESGMPKERFSAEFPKEGPSILRIQQVVRGDSAAYFCASSPTGQLKNTEAFFGQGTRLTVV.

This clonotype turned up a few times. J is TRBJ2-1 and V is TRBV15; 9 nucleotides align to TRBD2. CDR3 size: 15 residues. The V segment lost 1 base and the J segment 5 bases; nucleotides outside the gene matches: 3. Looked up from germline, CDR1 is LNHNV and CDR2 is YYDKDF (reference sequence). The CDR3 DNA reads TGTGCCACCAGCAGAGTAATAGCGGGAGACAATGAGCAGTTCTTC. Residues: CATSRVIAGDNEQFF.

CDR3 nucleotides: TGTGCCAGCAGCGTAGAAGTAGGGGCGACCTATGGCTACACCTTC. Protein: CASSVEVGATYGYTF. The chain couples TRBV9 to TRBJ1-2; maybe TRBD1 (5 bases). The CDR3 is 15 residues long. Per germline, CDR1 SGDLS and CDR2 YYNGEE. V lost 0 bases to trimming and J lost 4 bases, with 13 bases between them.

V usage is TRBV2 and J usage is TRBJ2-5; D is tentatively TRBD1 or TRBD2 (5 bases each). Trimming left V 4 bases short and J 7 bases short, with 16 bases between. CDR1 and CDR2 (germline): SNHLY, FYNNEI. The CDR3 consists of 14 residues. The CDR3 protein is CASSGAPRGVTQYF. For the CDR3, the DNA is TGTGCCAGCAGTGGGGCCCCTCGAGGGGTGACCCAGTACTTC.

The rearrangement links TRBV2 to TRBJ1-5; TRBD1 matches 7 bases. In germline, CDR1 is SNHLY, CDR2 FYNNEI. The CDR3 has 16 amino acids. With 5 bases clipped from V and 1 base from J, the junction kept 8 bases outside the gene matches. CDR3 amino acids: CASSQQGGMSNQPQHF. CDR3 sequence (DNA): TGTGCCAGCAGTCAGCAGGGGGGAATGAGCAATCAGCCCCAGCATTTT.

The rearrangement uses TRBV6-1 and TRBJ2-7; TRBD2 is a possible D gene (6 bases). The CDR3 runs 14 residues. Per the germline V gene, CDR1 is MNHNS and CDR2 is SASEGT. Trimming took off 8 bases at V and 0 bases at J, with 14 bases between the two ends. CDR3 sequence (DNA): TGTGCCAGCGGGCTAGACGGGGGCTCCTACGAGCAGTACTTC. Translating it yields CASGLDGGSYEQYF.

V and J are TRBV3-1 and TRBJ2-5, with a tentative D call TRBD1 (5 bases). Germline V CDR1 and CDR2: LGHDT, YNNKEL (reference sequence). V was cut by 4 bases and J by 4 bases, with 22 bases left in between. The CDR3 is made up of 17 amino acids. The CDR3 DNA reads TGTGCCAGCAGCCCGCTCCTTGGGTCTCAAAGGGGAGAGACCCAGTACTTC. Amino acids: CASSPLLGSQRGETQYF.

This clonotype has only a few counts. The rearrangement uses TRBV7-2 and TRBJ1-1, with D possibly being TRBD1 (6 bases). Trimming took 7 bases from V and 0 from J, leaving 12 bases between them. This CDR3 spans 14 amino acids. Germline lookup yields CDR1 SGHTA and CDR2 FQGNSA. For the CDR3, the DNA is TGTGCCAGCATCTCTGGACAGCTGAACACTGAAGCTTTCTTT. Translated, it gives CASISGQLNTEAFF. Full variable domain (remainder filled in from reference TRBV7-2 and TRBJ1-1): GAGVSQSPSNKVTEKGKDVELRCDPISGHTALYWYRQSLGQGLEFLIYFQGNSAPDKSGLPSDRFSAERTGGSVSTLTIQRTQQEDSAVYLCASISGQLNTEAFFGQGTRLTVV.

This chain joins TRBV7-9 and TRBJ2-3, with 12 bases lining up with TRBD1. J was trimmed by 0 bases and V by 5 bases; bases with no gene match: 12. CDR1 SEHNR and CDR2 FQNEAQ come from the germline V gene (reference sequence). The CDR3 length is 19 residues. CDR3 in amino acids: CASSPRDRGPRPSTDTQYF. In DNA, the CDR3 is TGTGCCAGCAGCCCCCGGGACAGGGGGCCAAGACCTAGCACAGATACGCAGTATTTT. The whole variable domain, remainder taken from reference TRBV7-9 and TRBJ2-3, is DTGVSQNPRHKITKRGQNVTFRCDPISEHNRLYWYRQTLGQGPEFLTYFQNEAQLEKSRLLSDRFSAERPKGSFSTLEIQRTEQGDSAMYLCASSPRDRGPRPSTDTQYFGPGTRLTVL.

This clonotype came up many times. V is TRBV4-1 and J is TRBJ1-1, with 11 bases lining up with TRBD1. The CDR3 spans 15 residues. V lost 1 base to trimming and J lost 6 bases; unmatched junction nucleotides: 4. Germline V gene sequence: CDR1 MGHRA, CDR2 YSYEKL. The CDR3 region has the DNA TGCGCCAGCAGCCAAGGGGACAGGGGGAGTGCTGAAGCTTTCTTT. This encodes CASSQGDRGSAEAFF.

This clonotype was counted only a few times. The V gene is TRBV7-9, the J gene TRBJ2-1; 7 bases are shared with TRBD2. CDR3 length: 15 amino acids. In germline, CDR1 is SEHNR, CDR2 FQNEAQ (reference sequence). V shed 5 bases, J shed 8 bases, and the junction held 12 bases outside the gene matches. In nucleotides, the CDR3 is TGTGCCAGCAGCGCAGAGCGGGGCGGAGTGGATGAGCAGTTCTTC. Protein product: CASSAERGGVDEQFF.

This clonotype was picked up many times. This sequence joins TRBV20-1 and TRBJ1-4, with D maybe TRBD1 (6 bases). This CDR3 region has 14 residues. Per germline, CDR1 DFQATT and CDR2 SNEGSKA (reference sequence). V lost 5 bases and J 7 bases, leaving 17 bases between the germline ends. The CDR3 loop is CSAVPQGYLEKLFF. CDR3 DNA: TGCAGTGCTGTACCACAGGGTTATCTTGAAAAACTGTTTTTT.

The rearrangement links TRBV18 to TRBJ2-3; 9 bases line up with TRBD2. The CDR3 totals 16 residues. Germline lookup yields CDR1 KGHSH and CDR2 LQKENI. The ends lost 4 bases at V and 3 bases at J; junction bases unmatched: 8. In DNA form, the CDR3 reads TGTGCCAGCTCACGGCGGTCGAGCGGGGGGACAGATACGCAGTATTTT. Its translation: CASSRRSSGGTDTQYF.

This chain connects TRBV12-3 or TRBV12-4 to TRBJ2-5; 7 positions match TRBD1. This CDR3 region has 14 residues. V shed 3 bases and J 2 bases; nucleotides not matched to a gene: 3. The chain's CDR3 is CASSFRDRQETQYF. The CDR3 DNA sequence: TGTGCCAGCAGTTTCAGGGACAGACAAGAGACCCAGTACTTC.

The chain carries TRBV4-3 and TRBJ1-2; possible D gene TRBD1, 5 bases. V shed 0 bases and J shed 5 bases, with 13 bases lying between them. In germline, CDR1 is LGHNA, CDR2 YSLEER. CDR3 length equals 15 residues. CDR3 region: CASSQDYRIRYGYTF. CDR3 in DNA: TGCGCCAGCAGCCAAGATTACAGGATAAGGTATGGCTACACCTTC.

The sample holds a few counts of this clonotype. V usage is TRBV5-1 and J usage is TRBJ2-1, with 9 bases that match TRBD2. Germline CDR1 is SGHRS and CDR2 is YFSETQ. The trim removed 4 bases at V and 7 bases at J, leaving 9 bases unmatched. The CDR3 runs to 15 residues. CDR3 nucleotide sequence: TGCGCCAGCAGCCAAACTAGCGGGCCTAAGAATGAGCAGTTCTTC. It codes for CASSQTSGPKNEQFF.

V gene TRBV20-1 combines with J gene TRBJ2-3; tentative D call: TRBD1 (6 bases). CDR3 length: 14 amino acids. The V end lost 0 bases, the J end lost 3 bases, and 10 bases lay between the germline ends. The germline V gene encodes CDR1 DFQATT and CDR2 SNEGSKA (reference sequence). For the CDR3, the DNA is TGCAGTGCTAGAGACGACAGGTGGACAGATACGCAGTATTTT. This translates into CSARDDRWTDTQYF.

The chain uses TRBV4-1 and TRBJ2-1; perhaps TRBD2 as D (6 bases). The V and J ends lost 3 bases and 7 bases respectively, with 19 bases between them. This CDR3 contains 16 residues. Per germline, CDR1 MGHRA and CDR2 YSYEKL. The CDR3 DNA is TGCGCCAGCAGCCAGCCCCCTGTCGGGAGTAGGAATGAGCAGTTCTTC. This codes for CASSQPPVGSRNEQFF.

The J gene is TRBJ2-3, the V gene TRBV6-5; 8 bases fit TRBD1. V lost 4 bases, J lost 6 bases, and 6 bases stayed unmatched. Germline CDR1 reads MNHEY; CDR2 reads SVGAGI. The CDR3 is made up of 14 amino acids. The CDR3 spells CASSWAGGLDTQYF. CDR3 in DNA: TGTGCCAGCAGTTGGGCAGGGGGCTTGGATACGCAGTATTTT.

The V gene is TRBV5-1, the J gene TRBJ2-3; D gene uncertain. Germline loops: CDR1 SGHRS, CDR2 YFSETQ. This CDR3 comprises 15 residues. Trimming shortened V by 1 base and J by 1 base, and 10 bases separated the two germline ends. DNA of the CDR3: TGCGCCAGCAGCTTGCTTTCCGAGGGCACAGATACGCAGTATTTT. It encodes CASSLLSEGTDTQYF. Filled out from reference TRBV5-1 and TRBJ2-3, the complete variable domain reads KAGVTQTPRYLIKTRGQQVTLSCSPISGHRSVSWYQQTPGQGLQFLFEYFSETQRNKGNFPGRFSGRQFSNSRSEMNVSTLELGDSALYLCASSLLSEGTDTQYFGPGTRLTVL.

Many counts were recorded for this clonotype. The V call is TRBV12-3 or TRBV12-4, the J call TRBJ2-3, with 7 bases lining up with TRBD1. Trimming removed 1 base from V and 3 bases from J; junction bases left unmatched: 1. The CDR3 is made up of 14 amino acids. DNA for the CDR3: TGTGCCAGCAGTTTAGTACAGGGGACAGATACGCAGTATTTT. Amino acids: CASSLVQGTDTQYF.

The chain employs TRBV10-3 and TRBJ1-2; D is unresolved. The CDR3 sequence is 12 residues long. CDR1 is ENHRY and CDR2 is SYGVKD in the germline V gene. Trimming pared 5 bases from V and 2 bases from J, leaving 6 bases between. The CDR3 nucleotides read TGTGCCATCAGTAGCCCCAACTATGGCTACACCTTC. Translated, it gives CAISSPNYGYTF.

The V call is TRBV10-3, the J call TRBJ2-7; 8 nucleotides line up with TRBD1. With 3 bases clipped from V and 4 bases from J, the junction kept 11 bases outside the gene matches. Looked up from germline, CDR1 is ENHRY and CDR2 is SYGVKD. CDR3 length: 16 amino acids. CDR3 sequence: CAISDRSGGAGYEQYF. The CDR3 nucleotides are TGTGCCATCAGTGACCGATCAGGGGGCGCGGGATACGAGCAGTACTTC.

This clonotype was seen more than once but under ten times. The rearrangement joins TRBV20-1 to TRBJ1-1; D remains unclear. Germline CDR1 is DFQATT and CDR2 is SNEGSKA (reference sequence). The CDR3 extends over 13 amino acids. V lost 4 bases and J lost 1, with 10 bases in between. CDR3 protein: CSAKVAKNTEAFF. The CDR3 region has the DNA TGCAGTGCTAAGGTGGCGAAGAACACTGAAGCTTTCTTT.

There are a few counts of this clonotype. V gene TRBV12-3 or TRBV12-4 combines with J gene TRBJ2-1; D gene ambiguous. The CDR3 contains 14 residues. Trimming stripped 5 bases from V and 4 bases from J, with 12 bases between. Here the CDR3 reads CASSQSVGYNEQFF. CDR3 DNA: TGTGCCAGCAGTCAAAGCGTGGGGTACAATGAGCAGTTCTTC.

The V and J genes are TRBV7-2 and TRBJ2-3; 8 bases map to TRBD1. The CDR3 extends over 15 amino acids. CDR1 and CDR2 (germline): SGHTA, FQGNSA. V was pared by 5 bases and J by 2 bases, with 6 bases of the junction left unmatched. DNA of the CDR3: TGTGCCAGCAGCGTTACAGGGGGTCACACAGATACGCAGTATTTT. Protein sequence: CASSVTGGHTDTQYF. Variable domain in full (rest from reference TRBV7-2 and TRBJ2-3): GAGVSQSPSNKVTEKGKDVELRCDPISGHTALYWYRQSLGQGLEFLIYFQGNSAPDKSGLPSDRFSAERTGGSVSTLTIQRTQQEDSAVYLCASSVTGGHTDTQYFGPGTRLTVL.

The gene calls are TRBV5-1 and TRBJ2-7, with a possible D match to TRBD2 (5 bases). Germline V gives CDR1 SGHRS, CDR2 YFSETQ. The V and J ends lost 1 base and 2 bases respectively, with 19 bases between them. The CDR3 has 17 residues. CDR3 sequence reads: CASSLYRRTRDPYEQYF. The CDR3 DNA follows: TGCGCCAGCAGCTTGTATCGTCGGACGAGGGATCCCTACGAGCAGTACTTC.

The chain has TRBV5-1 and TRBJ1-1, with no clear D. The CDR3 spans 17 residues. Germline CDR1 and CDR2: SGHRS and YFSETQ. V lost 4 bases and J lost 6, with 25 bases in between. In DNA form, the CDR3 reads TGCGCCAGCAGCGGTAAATCGCGCACAGCGCGAGCTGCTGAAGCTTTCTTT. As protein: CASSGKSRTARAAEAFF.

The V gene is TRBV19, the J gene TRBJ2-7, with TRBD1 identical over 10 bases. Losses at the gene ends were 5 bases for V and 4 bases for J; bases not matched to a gene: 8. Per germline, CDR1 LNHDA and CDR2 SQIVND (reference sequence). This CDR3 spans 15 amino acids. The chain's CDR3 is CASSPLTGGEYEQYF. Written as DNA, the CDR3 is TGTGCCAGTAGTCCGTTGACAGGGGGCGAATACGAGCAGTACTTC.

The chain's CDR3 is CASSPGFSVYTF. The CDR3 region has the DNA TGTGCCAGCAGCCCAGGGTTCTCCGTCTACACCTTC. V gene TRBV7-9 combines with J gene TRBJ1-2; D is perhaps TRBD1 (5 bases). CDR1 SEHNR and CDR2 FQNEAQ come from the germline V gene (reference sequence). The CDR3 length is 12 residues. With 5 bases removed from V and 10 bases from J, the gap between germline ends came to 14 bases.

The table lists this clonotype with a few counts. The J gene is TRBJ2-7, the V gene TRBV29-1; 9 bases are shared with TRBD1. Germline CDR1 reads SQVTM; CDR2 reads ANQGSEA. There are 14 residues in the CDR3. With V trimmed by 6 bases and J by 0 bases, 6 bases remained unmatched. The CDR3 sequence: CSVLDRGFSYEQYF. Written as DNA, the CDR3 is TGCAGCGTCCTCGACAGGGGGTTCTCCTACGAGCAGTACTTC.